Below, one T cell receptor (beta chain) is given with its context. The antigen is not known. Germline V gives CDR1 SQVTM, CDR2 ANQGSEA. The CDR3 is made up of 11 amino acids. UMIs accompanied the 5'RACE template switching by which TCR beta cDNA was made. TCRdb re-called the 5' RACE reads, yielding one record per CDR3 amino acid sequence without DNA. The repertoire table contains more than 250,000 distinct CDR3 sequences. The data were obtained in a study of T cells expressing NK-cell markers. For the study at large: Sorted CD3+CD56+NKG2C+, CD3+CD56+NKG2C- and CD3+CD56-NKG2C+ T cells provided the TCR beta repertoires.

Findings and limits, study-wide: Dominant NKG2C+ clonotype frequencies of about 1.0-7.5% of CD8+ T cells were measured in more than five donors.

This clonotype originated in a man between 18 and 35 years old in good health. The gene calls are TRBV29-1 and TRBJ2-4; TCRdb's D call, TRBD1, is unchecked because there is no DNA. The sequenced sample consisted of blood T cells: a sorted CD56 or NKG2C T cell subset, CD4+ or CD8+ T cells, or bulk PBMC T cells (not recorded which). The chain's CDR3 is CSATYRRHTYF.